This record concerns one T cell receptor beta chain sequence. TCRdb's table, derived via immunoSEQ multiplex PCR, lists solely in-frame clones and lacks some. The sample includes 55,000 to 70,000 clones, approximately 92% seen only once; the top ten take approximately 0.35%. The record originates from a study of T cell changes during pregnancy in multiple sclerosis. In germline, CDR1 is WNHNN, CDR2 SYGVQD (reference sequence). V was cut by 7 bases and J by 2 bases, with 21 bases left in between. The length of the CDR3 is 16 residues. The source is a female donor with multiple sclerosis, enrolled in a pregnancy study. The input for sequencing was CD4+ T cells from peripheral blood mononuclear cells, taken before pregnancy. This chain connects TRBV10-1 to TRBJ2-7, with a weak D call TRBD1 (6 bases). CDR3 sequence reads: CASKKVGQYGPYEQYF. The CDR3 DNA sequence: TGCGCCAGCAAAAAAGTCGGACAGTATGGACCCTACGAGCAGTACTTC.